Reported below is one TCR beta chain. What it binds is not known. This sample was included in a study of cytomegalovirus exposure and HLA in healthy donors. Study information: Within the Caucasian-associated ancestry cluster were roughly 82% of the 350 to 400 genotyped donors.

The PCR ran on 60 Vbeta and 13 Jbeta primers. Clones were sequenced by immunoSEQ multiplex PCR, and TCRdb holds only the in-frame ones, with some missing. The table shows approximately 100,000 clones, with around 72% occurring only once. The CDR3 spans 14 residues. Germline V gives CDR1 GTSNPN, CDR2 SVGIG (reference sequence). V shed 2 bases, J shed 6 bases, and the junction held 5 bases outside the gene matches. Findings and caveats of the study: An analysis was carried out at a later point. It showed that HLA-associated TCR beta chains were more clonally expanded than equally common non-associated chains. Usually a TCR sequence was rare, but some public TCRs were found in many donors.

The chain combines TRBV30 with TRBJ2-7; TRBD2 aligns across 12 bases. The clonotype originates from a man in his late teens or twenties in good health and CMV-seropositive. Sequenced material: PBMCs. For the CDR3, the DNA is TGTGCCTGGAGTTATCCTAGCGGGGGGGGCGAGCAGTACTTC. It codes for CAWSYPSGGGEQYF.